The 16 T cell receptor beta chains presented below share a single source sample, sequenced in a study of human T cells and chemical hapten exposure. Sample time point: patch test 1, 2 weeks after DPC sensitization. Documented treatment: therapeutic diphenylcyclopropenone sensitization with weekly scalp DPC. TCRdb ran MiXCR on the RACE reads and lists one entry per CDR3 protein. There are 150,000 to 200,000 distinct CDR3 sequences in the sample; approximately 14% occur only once, and 1.7% lies in the top ten. The sequencing used whole blood, collected in connection with sensitization to the hapten diphenylcyclopropenone (DPC). All receptors come from a woman in her twenties or thirties with alopecia areata. Some clones in this sample may be carry-over from other donors' samples.

This clonotype turned up a few times. CDR3 bases: TGTGCCAGCAGCCCCCGGTTTGAAGGTGACTACAATGAGCAGTTCTTC. Its protein is CASSPRFEGDYNEQFF. The chain employs TRBV11-3 and TRBJ2-1; D unresolved. CDR1 is SGHNT and CDR2 is YENEEA in the germline V gene. Trimming removed 5 bases from V and 3 bases from J, with 17 bases in between. There are 16 residues in the CDR3.

The chain uses TRBV5-4 and TRBJ1-1; 9 bases line up with TRBD1. This CDR3 has 16 residues. Germline CDR1 reads SGHNT; CDR2 reads YYREEE (reference sequence). Trimming cost V 4 bases and J 13 bases; bases outside gene matches: 20. CDR3 amino acids: CASSASGDRDRELVFF. CDR3 nucleotides: TGTGCCAGCAGCGCGTCCGGAGACCGGGACAGGGAATTGGTTTTCTTT.

This clonotype was observed a few times. The chain has TRBV2 and TRBJ1-6; tentative D call: TRBD1 (6 bases). The V gene's germline CDR1 is SNHLY and CDR2 FYNNEI. The germline V and J ends were trimmed by 4 bases and 9 bases, with 16 bases remaining between them. CDR3 length equals 15 residues. The chain's CDR3 is CASSGTGQGGSPLHF. Here the CDR3 DNA reads TGTGCCAGCAGTGGAACGGGACAAGGGGGTTCACCCCTCCACTTT. The entire variable domain, with the rest obtained from reference TRBV2 and TRBJ1-6, is as follows: EPEVTQTPSHQVTQMGQEVILRCVPISNHLYFYWYRQILGQKVEFLVSFYNNEISEKSEIFDDQFSVERPDGSNFTLKIRSTKLEDSAMYFCASSGTGQGGSPLHFGNGTRLTVT.

This chain links TRBV5-1 with TRBJ2-7; 9 bases match TRBD1. The CDR3 runs 14 residues. Germline CDR1 SGHRS, CDR2 YFSETQ. V dropped 4 bases and J dropped 5; count of bases not matched to a gene: 7. CDR3 sequence (DNA): TGCGCCAGCAGCCCGGGACAGGGTGTCCACGAGCAGTACTTC. Its translation: CASSPGQGVHEQYF.

As for this clonotype: Relative to the germline gene, one junction end is altered; a read error may explain this. This chain connects TRBV18 to TRBJ2-7; 12 bases align to TRBD2. CDR3 length: 14 amino acids. The germline V gene encodes CDR1 KGHSH and CDR2 LQKENI. The CDR3: CASSRTSGRYEQYF. As DNA, the CDR3 is TGTGCCAGCTCACGTACTAGCGGGAGGTACGAGCAGTATTTC.

The rearrangement joins TRBV7-9 to TRBJ2-3; no reliable D call. V lost 1 base to trimming and J lost 11 bases, with 7 bases between them. The CDR3 is 11 amino acids. The germline gives CDR1 SEHNR, CDR2 FQNEAQ (reference sequence). CDR3 DNA: TGTGCCAGCAGCTTAGGGGAACAGCAGTATTTT. Protein product: CASSLGEQQYF.

Only a few counts were recorded for this clonotype. This chain links TRBV20-1 with TRBJ1-2; D is undetermined. CDR3 size: 14 residues. The germline V and J ends were trimmed by 1 base and 2 bases, with 11 bases remaining between them. CDR1 and CDR2 (germline): DFQATT, SNEGSKA (reference sequence). In DNA form, the CDR3 reads TGCAGTGCTAGAGGCTACAGCAGCAACTATGGCTACACCTTC. Amino acids: CSARGYSSNYGYTF.

This clonotype came up a few times. This rearrangement joins TRBV20-1 to TRBJ2-2, with D tentatively TRBD2 (6 bases). The CDR3 runs to 14 residues. Germline V gene sequence: CDR1 DFQATT, CDR2 SNEGSKA (reference sequence). Trimming removed 0 bases from V and 1 base from J, with 6 bases in between. This CDR3 is CSARDGGNTGELFF. The CDR3 region has the DNA TGCAGTGCTAGAGACGGGGGGAACACCGGGGAGCTGTTTTTT.

The gene calls are TRBV10-3 and TRBJ2-2; 8 bases match TRBD1. V shed 5 bases, J shed 4 bases, and the junction held 6 bases outside the gene matches. This CDR3 has 15 amino acids. Per the germline V gene, CDR1 is ENHRY and CDR2 is SYGVKD. CDR3 protein: CAISQDRVRTGELFF. The CDR3 bases are TGTGCCATCAGTCAGGACAGGGTGCGCACCGGGGAGCTGTTTTTT.

This rearrangement joins TRBV4-3 to TRBJ2-7; D possibly uses TRBD1 or TRBD2 (5 bases each). Trimming took off 0 bases at V and 6 bases at J, with 15 bases between the two ends. Germline loops: CDR1 LGHNA, CDR2 YSLEER. There are 15 residues in the CDR3. This CDR3 is CASSQDPGPGREQYF. DNA of the CDR3: TGCGCCAGCAGCCAAGATCCGGGGCCGGGACGCGAGCAGTACTTC.

This clonotype has ten or more counts. The chain joins TRBV7-6 to TRBJ1-2, with a tentative D call TRBD1 (5 bases). The V and J ends lost 5 bases and 8 bases respectively, with 18 bases between them. CDR3 length: 14 residues. Germline assignment: CDR1 SGHVS and CDR2 FNYEAQ. CDR3 residues: CASSPYPSREGYTF. The CDR3 DNA follows: TGTGCCAGCAGCCCCTACCCGAGCAGGGAGGGCTACACCTTC.

The table lists this clonotype with many counts. V is TRBV6-2 or TRBV6-3 and J is TRBJ1-4, with a tentative D call TRBD1 (5 bases). Trimming pared 5 bases from V and 4 bases from J, leaving 14 bases between. The germline V gene has CDR1 MNHEY and CDR2 SVGEGT. The length of the CDR3 is 15 residues. This CDR3 reads CASSPLTRGNEKLFF. As DNA, the CDR3 is TGTGCCAGCAGTCCCCTCACTAGGGGTAATGAAAAACTGTTTTTT.

J is TRBJ2-3 and V is TRBV10-3, with D perhaps TRBD2 (6 bases). Trimming removed 3 bases at V and 7 bases at J, with 11 bases between. The V gene's germline CDR1 is ENHRY and CDR2 SYGVKD. The CDR3 totals 13 residues. For the CDR3, the DNA is TGTGCCATCAGTGATTTAGCGGAGTATACGCAGTATTTT. Encoded protein: CAISDLAEYTQYF.

This sequence joins TRBV7-2 and TRBJ2-1, with no clear D. Germline CDR1 reads SGHTA; CDR2 reads FQGNSA. The CDR3 totals 13 residues. V lost 5 bases, J lost 2 bases, and 7 bases lay in between. This CDR3 reads CASSPKTYNEQFF. The CDR3 DNA reads TGTGCCAGCAGCCCTAAAACCTACAATGAGCAGTTCTTC.

This clonotype has only a few counts. This chain links TRBV12-2 with TRBJ2-1; the D call TRBD2 from the table was never checked on the DNA. TRBV12-2 counts as a pseudogene. The CDR3 totals 16 residues. The CDR3 DNA is TGTGCAAGTCGCTTAGTTAAAGCGGGAAGGGACAATGAGCAGTTCTTC. It encodes CASRLVKAGRDNEQFF.

This clonotype showed up just a few times. The chain couples TRBV19 to TRBJ2-4, with 7 bases aligning to TRBD2. Unmatched junction bases numbered 9, after V lost 1 base and J lost 6 bases. The germline gives CDR1 LNHDA, CDR2 SQIVND (reference sequence). The CDR3 has 16 amino acids. The CDR3 nucleotides read TGTGCCAGTAGTATAGGGGTATCGGGGGGATTAAACATTCAGTACTTC. Encoded protein: CASSIGVSGGLNIQYF.